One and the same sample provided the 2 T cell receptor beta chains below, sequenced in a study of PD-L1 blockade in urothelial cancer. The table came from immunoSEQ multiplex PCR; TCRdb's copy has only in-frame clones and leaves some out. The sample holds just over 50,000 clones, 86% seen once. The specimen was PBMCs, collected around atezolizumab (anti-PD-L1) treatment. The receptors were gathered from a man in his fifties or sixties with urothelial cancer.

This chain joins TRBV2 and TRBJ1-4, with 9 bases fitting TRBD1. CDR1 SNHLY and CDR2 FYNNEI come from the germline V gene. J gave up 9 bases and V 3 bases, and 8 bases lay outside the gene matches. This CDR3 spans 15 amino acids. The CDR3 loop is CASSDHPGQGQKLFF. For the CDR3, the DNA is TGTGCCAGCAGTGACCATCCGGGACAGGGCCAAAAACTGTTTTTT.

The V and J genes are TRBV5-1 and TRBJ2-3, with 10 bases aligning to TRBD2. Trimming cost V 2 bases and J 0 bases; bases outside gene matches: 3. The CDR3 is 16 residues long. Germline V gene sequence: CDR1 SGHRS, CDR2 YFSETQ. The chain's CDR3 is CASSLKAGGSTDTQYF. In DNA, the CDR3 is TGCGCCAGCAGCTTAAAAGCGGGAGGGAGCACAGATACGCAGTATTTT.